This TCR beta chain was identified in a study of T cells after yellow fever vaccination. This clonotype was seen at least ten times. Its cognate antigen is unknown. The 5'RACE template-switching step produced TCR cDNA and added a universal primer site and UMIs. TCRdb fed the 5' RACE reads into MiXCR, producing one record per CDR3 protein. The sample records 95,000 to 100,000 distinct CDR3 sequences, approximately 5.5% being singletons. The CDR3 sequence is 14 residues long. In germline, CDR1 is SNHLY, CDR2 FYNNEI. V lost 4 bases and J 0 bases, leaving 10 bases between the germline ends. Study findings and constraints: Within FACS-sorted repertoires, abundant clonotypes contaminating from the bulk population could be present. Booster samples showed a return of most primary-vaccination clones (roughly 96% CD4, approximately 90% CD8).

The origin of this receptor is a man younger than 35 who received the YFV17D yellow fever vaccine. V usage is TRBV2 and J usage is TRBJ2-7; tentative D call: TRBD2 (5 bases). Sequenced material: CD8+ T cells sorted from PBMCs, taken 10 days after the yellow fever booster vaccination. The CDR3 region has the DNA TGTGCCAGCAGTGGGGAGACCAGCTCCTACGAGCAGTACTTC. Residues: CASSGETSSYEQYF.